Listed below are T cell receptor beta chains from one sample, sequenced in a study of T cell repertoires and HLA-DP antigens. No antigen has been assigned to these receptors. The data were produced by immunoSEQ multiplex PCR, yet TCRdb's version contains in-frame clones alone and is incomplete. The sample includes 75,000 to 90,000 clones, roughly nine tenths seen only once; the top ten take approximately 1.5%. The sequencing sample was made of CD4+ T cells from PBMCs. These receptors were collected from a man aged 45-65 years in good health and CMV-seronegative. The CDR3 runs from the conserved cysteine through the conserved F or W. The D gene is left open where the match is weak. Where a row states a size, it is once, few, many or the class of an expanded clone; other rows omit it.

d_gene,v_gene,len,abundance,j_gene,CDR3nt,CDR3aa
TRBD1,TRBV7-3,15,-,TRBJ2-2,TGTGCCAGCAGCACCCAGGGGGCGAACACCGGGGAGCTGTTTTTT,CASSTQGANTGELFF
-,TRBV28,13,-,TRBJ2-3,TGTGCCAGCAGTTTAAATTGGGCTAAAGAGGAGTATTTT,CASSLNWAKEEYF
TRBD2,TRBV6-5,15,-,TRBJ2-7,TGTGCCAGCAGTTACTCGTCGAGCGGGGGTTACGAGCAGTACTTC,CASSYSSSGGYEQYF
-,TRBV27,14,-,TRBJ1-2,TGTGCCAGCAGATTAAGGGGCGGTAACTATGGCTACACCTTC,CASRLRGGNYGYTF
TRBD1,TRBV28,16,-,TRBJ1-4,TGTGCCAGCAACCTGAGACAGGGCCGTGGTGGGAAAAAACTGTTTTTT,CASNLRQGRGGKKLFF
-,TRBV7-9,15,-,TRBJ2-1,TGTGCCATGGGACCGGGCTCGAGCTCCTACAATGAGCAGTTCTTC,CAMGPGSSSYNEQFF
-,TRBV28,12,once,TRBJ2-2,TGTGCCAGCAGTCTGAACTCGAGGGAGCTGTTTTTT,CASSLNSRELFF
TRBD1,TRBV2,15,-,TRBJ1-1,TGTGCCAGTAAAACAGGGGGCAGTAAGGACACTGAAGCTTTCTTT,CASKTGGSKDTEAFF
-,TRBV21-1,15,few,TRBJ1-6,TGTGCCAGCAGCAAAGCGGGGGCAGATAATTCACCCCTCCACTTT,CASSKAGADNSPLHF
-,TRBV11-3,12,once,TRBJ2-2,TGTGCCAGCAGCTTAGGGTCCCGGGAGCTGTTTTTT,CASSLGSRELFF
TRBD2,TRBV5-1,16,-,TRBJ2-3,TGCGCCAGCAGCTTGGCGGCTAGCGGGAGCACAGATACGCAGTATTTT,CASSLAASGSTDTQYF
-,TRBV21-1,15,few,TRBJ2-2,TGTGCCAGCAGTAAGCGGGGGTTGAACACCGGGGAGCTGTTTTTT,CASSKRGLNTGELFF
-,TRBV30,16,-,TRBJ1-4,TGTGCCTGGAGTGAACAGGCGGGCCGGCCTAATGAAAAACTGTTTTTT,CAWSEQAGRPNEKLFF
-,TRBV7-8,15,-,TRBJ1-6,TGTGCCAGCAGCGTTATACAGGGTAGCAATTCACCCCTCCACTTT,CASSVIQGSNSPLHF
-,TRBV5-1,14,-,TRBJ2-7,TGCGCCAGCAGTCCCACAGGGAACTCCTACGAGCAGTACTTC,CASSPTGNSYEQYF
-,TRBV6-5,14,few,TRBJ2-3,TGTGCCAGCAGCGACAGGAAGAGCACAGATACGCAGTATTTT,CASSDRKSTDTQYF
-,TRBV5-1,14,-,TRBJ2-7,TGCGCCAGCAGCTATAGCTCGGACCTTGGCGAGCAGTACTTC,CASSYSSDLGEQYF
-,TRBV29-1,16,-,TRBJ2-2,TGCAGCGCCAATGACCACGGGAATTCGAACACCGGGGAGCTGTTTTTT,CSANDHGNSNTGELFF
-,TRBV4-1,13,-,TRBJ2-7,TGCGCCAGCAGCCAAGTTCCGGGGACCGAGCAGTACTTC,CASSQVPGTEQYF
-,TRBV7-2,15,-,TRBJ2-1,TGTGCCAGCAGCGCAGGATATCAACCCTACAATGAGCAGTTCTTC,CASSAGYQPYNEQFF
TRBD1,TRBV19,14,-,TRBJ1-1,TGTGCCAGTAGTCCCGGGACAGGGGGCACTGAAGCTTTCTTT,CASSPGTGGTEAFF
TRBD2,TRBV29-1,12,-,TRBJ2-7,TGCAGCGTGAGACTAGCCTCCTACGAGCAGTACTTC,CSVRLASYEQYF
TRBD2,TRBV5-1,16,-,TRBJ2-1,TGCGCCAGCAGCTTGCAGTCTAGCGGGTCTTACAATGAGCAGTTCTTC,CASSLQSSGSYNEQFF
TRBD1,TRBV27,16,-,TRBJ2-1,TGTGCCAGCAGTCCCTACGGGACAGGGTTCACCAATGAGCAGTTCTTC,CASSPYGTGFTNEQFF
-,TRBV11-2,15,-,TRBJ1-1,TGTGCCAGCAGCTTAGGACGGTCTGGGAACACTGAAGCTTTCTTT,CASSLGRSGNTEAFF